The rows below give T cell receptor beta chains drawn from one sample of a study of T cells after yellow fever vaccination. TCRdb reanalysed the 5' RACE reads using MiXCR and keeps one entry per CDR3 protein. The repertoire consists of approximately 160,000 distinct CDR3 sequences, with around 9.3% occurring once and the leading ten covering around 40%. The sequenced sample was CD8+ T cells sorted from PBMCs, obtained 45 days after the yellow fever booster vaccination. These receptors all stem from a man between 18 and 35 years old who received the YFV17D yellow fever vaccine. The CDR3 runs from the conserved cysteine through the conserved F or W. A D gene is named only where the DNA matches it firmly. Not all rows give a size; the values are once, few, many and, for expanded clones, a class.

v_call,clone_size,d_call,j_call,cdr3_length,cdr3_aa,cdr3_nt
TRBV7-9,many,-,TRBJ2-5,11,CASSFAETQYF,TGTGCCAGCAGCTTCGCAGAGACCCAGTACTTC
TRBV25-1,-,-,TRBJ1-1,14,CASSEFFTNTEAFF,TGTGCCAGCAGTGAATTTTTTACGAACACTGAAGCTTTCTTT
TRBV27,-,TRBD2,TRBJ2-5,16,CASSLVNSGGQETQYF,TGTGCCAGCAGTTTAGTAAATAGCGGGGGTCAAGAGACCCAGTACTTC
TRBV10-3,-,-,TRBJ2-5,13,CAITSSRIETQYF,TGTGCCATCACGTCTAGTCGGATAGAGACCCAGTACTTC
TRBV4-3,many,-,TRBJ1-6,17,CASSHLKDMAYNSPLHF,TGCGCCAGCAGCCACCTTAAGGATATGGCCTATAATTCACCCCTCCACTTT
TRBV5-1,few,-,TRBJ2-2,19,CASSSKARVEGRNTGELFF,TGCGCCAGCAGCTCCAAGGCCAGGGTAGAGGGGCGGAACACCGGGGAGCTGTTTTTT
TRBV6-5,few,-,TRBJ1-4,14,CASSSQVPNEKLFF,TGTGCCAGCAGTTCCCAGGTCCCCAATGAAAAACTGTTTTTT
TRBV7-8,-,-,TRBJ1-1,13,CASTFPGNTEAFF,TGTGCCAGCACCTTTCCGGGGAACACTGAAGCTTTCTTT
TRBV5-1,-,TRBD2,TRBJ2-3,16,CASSFRTSGGTDTQYF,TGCGCCAGCAGCTTTCGGACTAGCGGGGGCACAGATACGCAGTATTTT
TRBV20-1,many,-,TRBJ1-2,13,CSARTRDNYGYTF,TGCAGTGCTAGGACACGGGACAACTATGGCTACACCTTC
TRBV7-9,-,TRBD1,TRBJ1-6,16,CASSPTGIATGSPLHF,TGTGCCAGCAGCCCGACCGGGATCGCGACAGGGTCACCCCTCCACTTT
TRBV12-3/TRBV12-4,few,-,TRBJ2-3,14,CASRWGAGTDTQYF,TGTGCCAGCAGATGGGGGGCCGGCACAGATACGCAGTATTTT
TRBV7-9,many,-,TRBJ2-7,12,CASCQGQNEQYF,TGTGCCAGTTGCCAGGGGCAGAACGAGCAGTACTTC
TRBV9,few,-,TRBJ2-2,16,CASSSSGTGSAARLFF,TGTGCCAGCAGCTCATCCGGAACAGGATCCGCCGCTCGGCTGTTTTTT